This TCR beta chain was identified during a study of T cell repertoires in cytomegalovirus infection. Study-wide results and caveats: Public TCR beta family frequency separated CMV-and-HLA carriers, including in an independent cohort.

Details on this clonotype: Its antigen is not identified. One base away lies a much larger clone, so this may be a sequencing read error.

From the reads, TCRdb called clonotypes with MiXCR, one entry per CDR3 protein. This table has under 800,000 distinct CDR3 sequences, around 24% appearing once. This CDR3 has 14 residues. CDR1 and CDR2 (germline): MDHEN, SYDVKM. The chain joins TRBV28 to TRBJ2-5; D is tentatively TRBD1 or TRBD2 (5 bases each). Material for sequencing was CD8+ T cells from PBMCs. The TCR was taken from a human donor in good health (CMV status not recorded). Some clones in this sample may be carry-over from other donors' samples. The CDR3 loop reads CAGSLLGVGETQYF. CDR3 coding DNA: TGTGCCGGCAGTTTATTGGGGGTAGGAGAGACCCAGTACTTC.